The present T cell receptor beta chain was sequenced within a study of T cell responses to AZD1222 COVID-19 vaccine. TCRdb keeps only in-frame clones here, not all; method: immunoSEQ multiplex PCR. The table shows about 160,000 clones, with roughly 90% occurring only once. This clone has a handful of counts. J gave up 5 bases and V 6 bases, and 11 bases lay outside the gene matches. The CDR3 totals 17 residues. CDR1 and CDR2 from the germline V gene are MNHEY and SVGEGT. This material consisted of peripheral blood, taken on day 0 of AZD1222 vaccination. This TCR was recovered from an adult in good health. This chain joins TRBV6-2 or TRBV6-3 and TRBJ1-4; TRBD1 matches at 11 bases. The CDR3 coding sequence is TGTGCCAGCAGCCGCGATGGACAGGGGGCGAGAAATGAAAAACTGTTTTTT. It yields the protein CASSRDGQGARNEKLFF.